This T cell receptor beta chain was recorded in a study of shared clonotypes between healthy human individuals. Some clones are missing from TCRdb's copy, which holds only in-frame ones; the method was immunoSEQ multiplex PCR. Altogether about 2 million clones are present, 90% to 95% being singletons, with the ten largest covering 0.1% to 0.15%. Germline CDR1 is SSHAT and CDR2 is FNYEAQ (reference sequence). This CDR3 spans 15 amino acids. In the case of this clone: Antigen: not known. A junction boundary mismatches the germline segment, possibly from a read error. The same CDR3 can be traced to other DNA sequences in this sample.

Study outcomes and limitations: Researchers sampled blood only, noting tissue repertoires likely differ. Large sequencing depth failed to make sorted-subset sequencing complete, rarefaction showed. Shared clonotypes: about 5% naive CD4, about 4% naive CD8, roughly 2.2% memory CD4, approximately 0.41% memory CD8.

Only Caucasian adults living in Nashville, Tennessee served as donors. V and J are TRBV7-7 and TRBJ2-1; TRBD2 aligns across 14 bases. This receptor was obtained from a man aged 18 to 29 in good health. The sequenced sample was naive CD4+ T cells sorted from blood. The subset was: CD45RA+ positively selected. The CDR3 bases are TGTGCTAGCAGCTTGGGACTAGCGGGAGTCAGTGAGCAGTTCTTC. It translates to CASSLGLAGVSEQFF.